The clone carrying this TCR beta chain was counted a few times. Its target is not known. The entry originates in a study of T cell repertoires in cytomegalovirus infection. As for the study in general: Recently described HLA-C-restricted plus well-studied HLA-B-restricted CMV epitopes were used. An indication of both CMV infection and matching HLA type came from public TCR beta signatures.

TCRdb itself ran the reads through MiXCR, one entry per CDR3 protein. The repertoire holds around 750,000 distinct CDR3 sequences, approximately 29% seen once, with over 10% in the top ten. The ends lost 0 bases at V and 3 bases at J; junction bases unmatched: 3. This CDR3 spans 15 amino acids. Per the germline V gene, CDR1 is SGHDT and CDR2 is YYEEEE. Findings of the study overall: Cumulated frequencies of public TCR beta families served to identify carriers of CMV plus the relevant HLA. Ex vivo responses were dominated by HLA-C-restricted CMV-specific TCR beta clonotypes.

J is TRBJ2-1 and V is TRBV5-6, with 7 bases aligning to TRBD2. Here the sequenced sample was cultured CD8+ T cells from PBMCs, taken from culture after CMV antigen stimulation. This sequence originates from a human donor in good health (CMV status not recorded). Some clones in this sample may be carry-over from other donors' samples. The CDR3 DNA reads TGTGCCAGCAGCTTGGGTGCGGGGGTCTACAATGAGCAGTTCTTC. Its translation: CASSLGAGVYNEQFF.